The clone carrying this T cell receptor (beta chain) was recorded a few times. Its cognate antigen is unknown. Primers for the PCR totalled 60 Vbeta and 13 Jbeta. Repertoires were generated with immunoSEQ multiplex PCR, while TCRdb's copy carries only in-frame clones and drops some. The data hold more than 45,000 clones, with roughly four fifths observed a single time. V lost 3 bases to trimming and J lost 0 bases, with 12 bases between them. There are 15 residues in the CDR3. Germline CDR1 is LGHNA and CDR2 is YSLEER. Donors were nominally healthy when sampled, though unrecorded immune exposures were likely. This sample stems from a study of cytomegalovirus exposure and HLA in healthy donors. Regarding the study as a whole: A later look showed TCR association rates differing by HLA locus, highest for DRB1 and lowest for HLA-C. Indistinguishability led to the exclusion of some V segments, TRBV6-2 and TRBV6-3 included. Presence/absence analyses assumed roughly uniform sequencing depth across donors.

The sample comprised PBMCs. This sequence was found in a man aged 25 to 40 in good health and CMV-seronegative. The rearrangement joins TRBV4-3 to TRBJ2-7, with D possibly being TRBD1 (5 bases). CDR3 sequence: CASSQGHGASYEQYF. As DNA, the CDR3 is TGCGCCAGCAGCCAGGGTCATGGGGCCTCCTACGAGCAGTACTTC.